The 7 T cell receptor beta chains in this list originate from one sample, sequenced in a study of cytomegalovirus exposure and HLA in healthy donors. The PCR employed 60 Vbeta primers together with 13 Jbeta primers. This table comes from immunoSEQ multiplex PCR, and its TCRdb copy is limited to in-frame clones, with some not included. Here the sample spans over 150,000 clones, over 80% being singletons. Sequencing was performed on PBMCs. These receptors were obtained from a human donor in good health.

This clone appeared once. The J gene is TRBJ2-7, the V gene TRBV11-2; possible D gene TRBD1, 6 bases. The V gene's germline CDR1 is SGHAT and CDR2 FQNNGV. V dropped 4 bases and J dropped 2 bases, with 18 bases sitting between them. The CDR3 runs 16 residues. The CDR3 DNA sequence: TGTGCCAGCAGCTACCCCTGGGGCAGGGGCCCCTACGAGCAGTACTTC. Translation gives CASSYPWGRGPYEQYF.

V usage is TRBV25-1 and J usage is TRBJ2-3; the D gene is possibly TRBD2 (6 bases). V was trimmed by 2 bases and J by 8 bases, leaving 11 bases between them. The CDR3 is made up of 13 amino acids. The germline gives CDR1 MGHDK, CDR2 SYGVNS. CDR3 nucleotides: TGTGCCAGCAGTGAAGGGGGGAGAGGTACGCAGTATTTT. This gives the protein CASSEGGRGTQYF.

The chain has TRBV6-1 and TRBJ1-3, with D uncertain. The germline V and J ends were trimmed by 2 bases and 2 bases, with 10 bases remaining between them. From germline, CDR1 is MNHNS and CDR2 SASEGT. This CDR3 region has 15 residues. As DNA, the CDR3 is TGTGCCAGCAGTGAATCGGGAAACCCTGGAAACACCATATATTTT. Translated, it gives CASSESGNPGNTIYF.

The J gene is TRBJ1-3, the V gene TRBV25-1; D ambiguous. The CDR3 sequence is 16 residues long. Germline CDR1 is MGHDK and CDR2 is SYGVNS. V lost 5 bases, J lost 0 bases, and 14 bases lay in between. This CDR3 is CASSPTGGVSGNTIYF. DNA for the CDR3: TGTGCCAGCAGTCCCACCGGCGGGGTCTCTGGAAACACCATATATTTT.

This clone was seen only once. This sample also contains other DNA sequences that code for the same CDR3. The V gene is TRBV19, the J gene TRBJ2-7; D is perhaps TRBD2 (6 bases). The V and J ends lost 8 bases and 5 bases respectively, with 13 bases between them. The CDR3 sequence is 12 residues long. From germline, CDR1 is LNHDA and CDR2 SQIVND (reference sequence). CDR3 region: CASSGGGNEQYF. The CDR3 coding sequence is TGTGCCAGTTCCGGTGGGGGGAACGAGCAGTACTTC.

This chain connects TRBV6-5 to TRBJ1-6; TRBD1 matches at 9 bases. The CDR3 length is 15 residues. Germline V lookup: CDR1 MNHEY, CDR2 SVGAGI. V lost 5 bases and J lost 5; bases outside the gene matches: 4. The CDR3 DNA reads TGTGCCAGCAGTAGACAGGGGGAGAATAATTCACCCCTCCACTTT. Translating gives CASSRQGENNSPLHF.

The chain employs TRBV10-3 and TRBJ1-1, with TRBD1 matching over 9 bases. Germline trimming cut 6 bases from V and 11 bases from J; bases unmatched to any gene: 4. There are 11 residues in the CDR3. Per the germline V gene, CDR1 is ENHRY and CDR2 is SYGVKD. The CDR3 protein is CAISATGGAFF. As DNA, the CDR3 is TGTGCCATCAGCGCCACAGGGGGCGCTTTCTTT.